This T cell receptor beta chain was recovered during a study of beta chain features in type 1 diabetes listed by TCRdb under 2018. Study-wide context: No differences in mean age, gender distribution, total cell number or subset yield were found between patients and healthy donors. A total of just under 110,000,000 sorted cells were examined across all samples, and RNA yield correlated strongly with the number of cells per subset. In the study, recently diagnosed type 1 diabetes patients and matched healthy donors were compared on the TCRB repertoires of their sorted circulating CD4+ T cell subsets. Regulatory and stem cell-like memory subsets were obtained from only 8 patients and about 8 healthy donors, while naive and central memory subsets were obtained from all 30 or so donors.

A remark on this clone: Its antigen is unknown. No much larger clone exists at a distance of one base, and base qualities are not known.

A single peripheral blood draw of around 0.11 L on average was collected from each donor into heparinised tubes. A BD FACSAria II and a panel including CD45RO, CCR7, CD25, CD127, CD95 and CD27 were used to sort naive, central memory, regulatory and stem cell-like memory CD4+ T cells. Purity was above 95% for every sorted population. Right away, PBMCs were isolated by Lymphoprep density gradient centrifugation and were stained directly, with no culture step. So that batch effects would be minimized, each experiment stained and sorted samples in pairs, pairing one healthy donor with one patient. General findings and caveats noted by the study authors: Naive, central memory and regulatory TCRB repertoires appeared to be more alike among patients than among healthy donors. PCR may preferentially amplify shorter templates, but because patient and control samples were amplified and corrected together, any resulting skew would affect both groups equally. Patients with type 1 diabetes made fewer insertions and deleted more nucleotides at VDJ recombination sites, implying thymic rearrangement abnormalities. Type 1 diabetes patients showed a moderate but significant shortening of TCRB CDR3 length in all four CD4+ subsets. Sequencing cDNA rather than genomic DNA could over-represent highly expressing activated cells, although activation and CD3 levels did not differ between groups. Because small numbers of individuals were included in the HLA sub-analyses, any influence of HLA type on TCRB rearrangement was left unresolved.

The High Capacity cDNA Reverse Transcription Kit was used to reverse transcribe all of the isolated RNA, meaning that expressed TCRB transcripts were what got sequenced. Naive, central memory and regulatory T cell samples underwent deep immunoSEQ sequencing, averaging about 3.57 million total reads per sample. Sorted cells were lysed in RLT buffer, and RNA was extracted using DNase-treated RNeasy Micro or Mini kits according to cell number. To prevent cross-contamination, each cell subset was processed individually, whereas patient and healthy donor samples were processed jointly. The immunoSEQ multiplex PCR was used to amplify TCRB sequences from cDNA, generating 87-bp fragments that spanned the CDR3 region. Amplicons were sequenced on the Illumina HiSeq platform. Turning to the authors' computational methods: Synthetic template baselines were used to correct PCR bias computationally, reads within Hamming distance 2 were collapsed together, and singletons that could not be merged were discarded. Reads were aligned against IMGT so that V, D and J genes, CDR3 length and insertions or deletions at six rearrangement sites could be assigned. Within each subset, clonotype counts were normalized to sorted cell number, after which true diversity and Gini coefficients were computed with the tcR R package. The overlap coefficient, calculated on TCRB nucleotide sequences, was used to measure repertoire sharing. Imported from immuneACCESS, the table was reduced by TCRdb to in-frame sequences with V and J called. These copies leave out some clones; in studies compared against another copy, an unresolved V gene accounts for under half, and the cause of the remainder is not known. From that table come the V and J calls and clone size; the DNA was used to work out D and trimming. The sample profile shows about 150,000 clones; 9% to 12% of them were found once. The ten largest account for more than 0.45% of the sample.

Source material: central memory CD4+ T cells from blood. The origin of this receptor is a man aged 25 to 45 with type 1 diabetes.

The CDR3 corresponds to CARITGTIRSYEQYF. The base sequence is TGTGCCAGGATAACCGGGACTATACGTTCCTACGAGCAGTACTTC. The chain employs TRBV6-4 and TRBJ2-7; 7 bases in the middle match TRBD2. CDR1 MRHNA and CDR2 SNTAGT are derived from the germline V gene. Unmatched junction bases come to 12, with V trimmed by 9 bases and J by 1 base. Spanning cysteine to phenylalanine, the CDR3 consists of 15 amino acids. Solely the CDR3 DNA is kept, with 45 bases framed from the first base.